This TCR beta chain is from a study of graft-versus-host responses after intestinal transplantation. Study-level information: Once they had received anti-thymocyte globulin induction, all recipients took tacrolimus and steroids for around 3 years.

Only in-frame clones appear in the TCRdb table, and some are missing; sequencing was by immunoSEQ multiplex PCR. Of about 120,000 clones listed, over 85% are singletons. CDR1 and CDR2 from the germline V gene are SGHVS and FNYEAQ. J was trimmed by 7 bases and V by 4 bases; bases with no gene match: 10. This CDR3 region has 14 residues. Concerning this clone itself: The target antigen is unknown.

Points from the study as a whole: Across patients carrying graft-donor T cell macrochimerism, allografts held high graft-versus-host to host-versus-graft clonal ratios. The marrow of recipients harbored GvH clones, and ileum or blood showed some of them first. HvG clone declines early post-transplant were associated with peak circulating GvH levels.

This clonotype originated in a human donor who received an intestinal transplant. This sequence joins TRBV7-6 and TRBJ2-7; 7 bases are a match to TRBD1. The starting material was unstimulated CD4+ T cells sorted from spleen or lymph node cells, obtained before intestinal transplant. This chain's CDR3 is CASSSKNLQGEQYF. DNA of the CDR3: TGTGCCAGCAGCTCCAAGAACTTACAGGGGGAGCAGTACTTC.